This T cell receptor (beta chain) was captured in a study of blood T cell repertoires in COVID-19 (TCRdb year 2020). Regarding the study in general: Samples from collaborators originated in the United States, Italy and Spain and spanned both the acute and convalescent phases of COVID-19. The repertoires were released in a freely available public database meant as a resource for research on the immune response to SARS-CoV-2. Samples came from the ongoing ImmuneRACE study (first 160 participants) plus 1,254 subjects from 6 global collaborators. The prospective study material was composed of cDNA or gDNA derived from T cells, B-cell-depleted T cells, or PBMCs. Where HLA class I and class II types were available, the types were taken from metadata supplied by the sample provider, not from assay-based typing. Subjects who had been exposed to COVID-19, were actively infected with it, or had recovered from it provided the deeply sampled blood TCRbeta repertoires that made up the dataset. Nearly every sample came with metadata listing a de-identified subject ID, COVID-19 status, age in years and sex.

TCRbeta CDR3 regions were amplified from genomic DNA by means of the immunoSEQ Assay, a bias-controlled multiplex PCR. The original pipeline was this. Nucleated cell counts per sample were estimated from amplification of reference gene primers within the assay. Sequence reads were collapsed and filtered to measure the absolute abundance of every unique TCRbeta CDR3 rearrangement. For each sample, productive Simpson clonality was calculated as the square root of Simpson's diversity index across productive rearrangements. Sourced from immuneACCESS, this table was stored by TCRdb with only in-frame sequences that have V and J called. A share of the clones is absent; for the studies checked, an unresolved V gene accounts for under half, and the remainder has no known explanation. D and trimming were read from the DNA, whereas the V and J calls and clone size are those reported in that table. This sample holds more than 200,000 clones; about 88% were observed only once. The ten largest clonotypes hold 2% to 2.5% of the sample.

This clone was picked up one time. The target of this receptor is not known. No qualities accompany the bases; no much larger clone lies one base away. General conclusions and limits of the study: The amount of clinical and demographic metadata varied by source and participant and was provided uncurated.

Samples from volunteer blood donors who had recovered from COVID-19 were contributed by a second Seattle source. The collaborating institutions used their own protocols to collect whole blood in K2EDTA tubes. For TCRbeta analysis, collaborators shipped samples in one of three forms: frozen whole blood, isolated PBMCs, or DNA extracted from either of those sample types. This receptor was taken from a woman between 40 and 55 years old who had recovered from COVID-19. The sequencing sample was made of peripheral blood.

The CDR3 corresponds to CASSYSKGQGAHEQFF. The bases are TGTGCCAGCAGTTACTCGAAAGGACAGGGGGCGCATGAGCAGTTCTTC. The chain is encoded by TRBV6-2 or TRBV6-3 joined to TRBJ2-1; 11 junctional bases match TRBD1. The CDR3 starts with the cysteine, ends with the phenylalanine, and has 16 residues. Just CDR3 DNA is preserved here, 48 bases in frame from base 1. V trim: 0 bases; J trim: 8 bases; unmatched bases: 6. The germline V gene supplies CDR1 MNHEY and CDR2 SVGEGT.